What follows is one TCR beta chain and its context. Its antigen is undetermined. CDR3 length equals 13 residues. The trim removed 2 bases at V and 12 bases at J, leaving 6 bases unmatched. The V gene's germline CDR1 is MNHEY and CDR2 SVGAGI. PCR used 60 Vbeta primers and 13 Jbeta primers. Method: immunoSEQ multiplex PCR; TCRdb's copy keeps in-frame clones and lacks some. Among over 110,000 clones listed, approximately 82% were seen once. This record comes from a study of cytomegalovirus exposure and HLA in healthy donors. Study findings and constraints: The listing of fewer than 200 TCR beta chains classed them as cytomegalovirus-associated.

The chain has TRBV6-5 and TRBJ2-1; TRBD1 agrees at 8 bases. Material: PBMCs. This receptor was taken from a woman aged 60-75 years in good health and CMV-seropositive. In DNA, the CDR3 is TGTGCCAGCAGTTACCAAGACAGGGGAAGGCAGTTCTTC. It yields the protein CASSYQDRGRQFF.